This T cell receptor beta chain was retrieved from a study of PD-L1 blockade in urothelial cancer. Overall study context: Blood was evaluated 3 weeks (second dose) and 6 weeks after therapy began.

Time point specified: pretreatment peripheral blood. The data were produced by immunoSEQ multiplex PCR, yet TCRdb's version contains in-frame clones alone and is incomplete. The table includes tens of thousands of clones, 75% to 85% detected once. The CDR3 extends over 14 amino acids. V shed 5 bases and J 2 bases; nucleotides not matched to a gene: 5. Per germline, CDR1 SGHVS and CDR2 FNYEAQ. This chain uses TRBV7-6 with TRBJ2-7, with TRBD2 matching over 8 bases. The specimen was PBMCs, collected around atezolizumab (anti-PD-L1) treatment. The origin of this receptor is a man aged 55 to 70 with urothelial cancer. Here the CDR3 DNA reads TGTGCCAGCAGCCCCCGCGGGGGGACCTACGAGCAGTACTTC. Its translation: CASSPRGGTYEQYF.